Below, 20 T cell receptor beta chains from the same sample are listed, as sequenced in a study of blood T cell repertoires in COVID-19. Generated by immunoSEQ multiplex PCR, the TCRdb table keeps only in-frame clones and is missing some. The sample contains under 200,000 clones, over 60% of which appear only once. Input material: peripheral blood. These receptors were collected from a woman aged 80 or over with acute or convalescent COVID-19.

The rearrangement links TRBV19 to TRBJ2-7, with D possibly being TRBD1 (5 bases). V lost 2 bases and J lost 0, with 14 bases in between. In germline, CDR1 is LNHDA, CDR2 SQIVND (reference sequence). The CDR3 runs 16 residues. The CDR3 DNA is TGTGCCAGTAGTATAAGTGGACACGACTTCTCCTACGAGCAGTACTTC. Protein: CASSISGHDFSYEQYF. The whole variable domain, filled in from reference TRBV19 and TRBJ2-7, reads DGGITQSPKYLFRKEGQNVTLSCEQNLNHDAMYWYRQDPGQGLRLIYYSQIVNDFQKGDIAEGYSVSREKKESFPLTVTSAQKNPTAFYLCASSISGHDFSYEQYFGPGTRLTVT.

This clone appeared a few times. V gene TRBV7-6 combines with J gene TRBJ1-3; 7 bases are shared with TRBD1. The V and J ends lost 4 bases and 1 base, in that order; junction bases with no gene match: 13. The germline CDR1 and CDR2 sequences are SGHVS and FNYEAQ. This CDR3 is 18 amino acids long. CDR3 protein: CASSYSTGQYSSGNTIYF. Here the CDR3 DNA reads TGTGCCAGCAGCTATAGCACGGGACAGTATAGTTCTGGAAACACCATATATTTT.

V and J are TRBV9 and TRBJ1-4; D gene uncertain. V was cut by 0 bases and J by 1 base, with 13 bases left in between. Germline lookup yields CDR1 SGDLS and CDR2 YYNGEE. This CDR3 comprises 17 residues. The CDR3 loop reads CASSVVAGFGTNEKLFF. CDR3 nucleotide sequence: TGTGCCAGCAGCGTAGTTGCGGGGTTCGGAACTAATGAAAAACTGTTTTTT. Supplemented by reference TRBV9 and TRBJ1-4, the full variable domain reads DSGVTQTPKHLITATGQRVTLRCSPRSGDLSVYWYQQSLDQGLQFLIQYYNGEERAKGNILERFSAQQFPDLHSELNLSSLELGDSALYFCASSVVAGFGTNEKLFFGSGTQLSVL.

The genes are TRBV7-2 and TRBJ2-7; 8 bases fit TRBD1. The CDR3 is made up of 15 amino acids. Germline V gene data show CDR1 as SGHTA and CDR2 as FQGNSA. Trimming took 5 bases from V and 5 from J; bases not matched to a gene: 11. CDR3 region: CASSQAGTGLDEQYF. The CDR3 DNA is TGTGCCAGCAGCCAAGCCGGGACAGGCCTTGACGAGCAGTACTTC.

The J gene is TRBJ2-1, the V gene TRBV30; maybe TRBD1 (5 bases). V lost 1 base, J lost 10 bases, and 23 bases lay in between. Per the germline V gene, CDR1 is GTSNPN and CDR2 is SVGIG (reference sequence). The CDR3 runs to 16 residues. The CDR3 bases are TGTGCCTGGAGTGGGCATAGGACACACCTTTGGTTAGAGCAGTTCTTC. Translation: CAWSGHRTHLWLEQFF. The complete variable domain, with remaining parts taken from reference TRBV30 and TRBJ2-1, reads SQTIHQWPATLVQPVGSPLSLECTVEGTSNPNLYWYRQAAGRGLQLLFYSVGIGQISSEVPQNLSASRPQDRQFILSSKKLLLSDSGFYLCAWSGHRTHLWLEQFFGPGTRLTVL.

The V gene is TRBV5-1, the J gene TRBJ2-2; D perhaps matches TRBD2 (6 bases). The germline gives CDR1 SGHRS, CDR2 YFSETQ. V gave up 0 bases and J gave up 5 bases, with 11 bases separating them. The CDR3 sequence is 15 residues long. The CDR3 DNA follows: TGCGCCAGCAGCTTGGAAGGGGAGGCAACCGGGGAGCTGTTTTTT. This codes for CASSLEGEATGELFF.

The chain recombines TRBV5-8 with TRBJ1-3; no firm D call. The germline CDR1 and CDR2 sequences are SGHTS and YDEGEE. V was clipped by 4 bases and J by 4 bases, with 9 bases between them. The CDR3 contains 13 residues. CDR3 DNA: TGTGCCAGCAGCCGCGGGTCGGGAAACACCATATATTTT. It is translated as CASSRGSGNTIYF.

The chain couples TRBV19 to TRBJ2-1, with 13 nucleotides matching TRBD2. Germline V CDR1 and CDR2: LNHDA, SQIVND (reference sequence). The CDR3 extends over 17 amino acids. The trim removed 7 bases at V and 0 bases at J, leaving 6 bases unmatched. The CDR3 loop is CASTQTSGGSSYNEQFF. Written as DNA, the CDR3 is TGTGCCAGTACCCAGACTAGCGGGGGGAGCTCCTACAATGAGCAGTTCTTC.

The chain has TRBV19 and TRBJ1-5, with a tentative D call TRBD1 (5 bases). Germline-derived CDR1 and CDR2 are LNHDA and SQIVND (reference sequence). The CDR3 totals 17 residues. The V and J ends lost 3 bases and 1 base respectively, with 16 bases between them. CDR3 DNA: TGTGCCAGTAGTATCACCATTTCGGGGGGAAGCAATCAGCCCCAGCATTTT. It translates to CASSITISGGSNQPQHF.

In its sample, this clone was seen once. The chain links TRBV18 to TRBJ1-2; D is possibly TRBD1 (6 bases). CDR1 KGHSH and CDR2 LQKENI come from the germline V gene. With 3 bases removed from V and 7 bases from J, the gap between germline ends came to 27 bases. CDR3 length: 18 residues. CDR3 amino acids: CASSPSSQQGGNSVGYTF. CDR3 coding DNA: TGTGCCAGCTCACCTTCGTCCCAACAGGGAGGGAATTCTGTTGGCTACACCTTC.

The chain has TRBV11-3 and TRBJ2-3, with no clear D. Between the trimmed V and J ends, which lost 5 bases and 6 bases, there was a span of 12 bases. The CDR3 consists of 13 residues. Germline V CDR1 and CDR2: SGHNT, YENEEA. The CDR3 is CASSPNSADTQYF. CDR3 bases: TGTGCCAGCAGCCCGAACTCCGCGGATACGCAGTATTTT.

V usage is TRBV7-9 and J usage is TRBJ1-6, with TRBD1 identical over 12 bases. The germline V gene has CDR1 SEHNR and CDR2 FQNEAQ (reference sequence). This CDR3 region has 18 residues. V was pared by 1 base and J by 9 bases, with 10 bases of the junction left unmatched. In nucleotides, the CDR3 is TGTGCCAGCAGCTTAGTGTTTAGTGGGACAGGGGGCGTTTCACCCCTCCACTTT. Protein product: CASSLVFSGTGGVSPLHF. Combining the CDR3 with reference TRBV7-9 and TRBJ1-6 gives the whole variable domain DTGVSQNPRHKITKRGQNVTFRCDPISEHNRLYWYRQTLGQGPEFLTYFQNEAQLEKSRLLSDRFSAERPKGSFSTLEIQRTEQGDSAMYLCASSLVFSGTGGVSPLHFGNGTRLTVT.

The chain's CDR3 is CASSLGGRSDYEQYF. The DNA of the CDR3 is TGCGCCAGCAGCTTGGGCGGTCGGTCGGACTACGAGCAGTACTTC. This chain links TRBV5-1 with TRBJ2-7; D not resolved. This CDR3 contains 15 residues. Trimming left V 0 bases short and J 3 bases short, with 13 bases between. The germline V gene has CDR1 SGHRS and CDR2 YFSETQ.

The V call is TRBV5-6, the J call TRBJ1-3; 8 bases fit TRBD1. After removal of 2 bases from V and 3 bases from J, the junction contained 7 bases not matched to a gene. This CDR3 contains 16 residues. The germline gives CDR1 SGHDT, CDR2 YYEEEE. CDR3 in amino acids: CASSFAGGGFGNTIYF. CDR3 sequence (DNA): TGTGCCAGCAGCTTTGCAGGGGGCGGCTTTGGAAACACCATATATTTT.

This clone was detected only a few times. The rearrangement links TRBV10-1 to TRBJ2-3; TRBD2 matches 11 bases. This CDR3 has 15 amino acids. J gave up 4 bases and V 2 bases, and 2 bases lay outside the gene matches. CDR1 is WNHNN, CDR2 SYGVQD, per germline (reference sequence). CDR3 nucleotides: TGCGCCAGCAGTGAGATGGGACTAGCGGCAGATACGCAGTATTTT. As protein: CASSEMGLAADTQYF.

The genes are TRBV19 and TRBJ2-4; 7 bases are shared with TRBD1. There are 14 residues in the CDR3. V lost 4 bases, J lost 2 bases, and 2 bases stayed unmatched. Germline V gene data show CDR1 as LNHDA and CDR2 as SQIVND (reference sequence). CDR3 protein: CASSRQGTKNIQYF. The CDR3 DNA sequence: TGTGCCAGTAGTAGACAGGGCACCAAAAACATTCAGTACTTC.

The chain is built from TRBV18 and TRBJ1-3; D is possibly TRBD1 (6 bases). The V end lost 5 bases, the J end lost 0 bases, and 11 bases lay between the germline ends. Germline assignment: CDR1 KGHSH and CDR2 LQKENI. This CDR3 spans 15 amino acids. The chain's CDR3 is CASSSDSNSGNTIYF. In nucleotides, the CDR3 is TGTGCCAGCTCATCGGACAGCAACTCTGGAAACACCATATATTTT. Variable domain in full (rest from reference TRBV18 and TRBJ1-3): NAGVMQNPRHLVRRRGQEARLRCSPMKGHSHVYWYRQLPEEGLKFMVYLQKENIIDESGMPKERFSAEFPKEGPSILRIQQVVRGDSAAYFCASSSDSNSGNTIYFGEGSWLTVV.

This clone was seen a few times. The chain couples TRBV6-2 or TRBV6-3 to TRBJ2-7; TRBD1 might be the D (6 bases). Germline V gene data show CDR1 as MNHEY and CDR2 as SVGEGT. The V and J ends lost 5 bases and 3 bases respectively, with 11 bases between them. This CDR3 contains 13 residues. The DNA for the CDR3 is TGTGCCAGCAGTCACGGGACAAGCTACGAGCAGTACTTC. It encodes CASSHGTSYEQYF.

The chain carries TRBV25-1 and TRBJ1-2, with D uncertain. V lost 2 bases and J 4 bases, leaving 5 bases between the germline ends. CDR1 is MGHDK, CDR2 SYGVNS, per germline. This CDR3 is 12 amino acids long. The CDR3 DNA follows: TGTGCCAGCAGTGAACAGATCTATGGCTACACCTTC. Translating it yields CASSEQIYGYTF.

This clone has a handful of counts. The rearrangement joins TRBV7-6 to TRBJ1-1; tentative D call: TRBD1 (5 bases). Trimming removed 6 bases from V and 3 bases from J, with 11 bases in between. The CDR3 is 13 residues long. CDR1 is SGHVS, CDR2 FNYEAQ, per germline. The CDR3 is CASRSQGDTEAFF. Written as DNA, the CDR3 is TGTGCCAGCAGGTCTCAGGGTGACACTGAAGCTTTCTTT. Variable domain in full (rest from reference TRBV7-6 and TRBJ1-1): GAGVSQSPRYKVTKRGQDVALRCDPISGHVSLYWYRQALGQGPEFLTYFNYEAQQDKSGLPNDRFSAERPEGSISTLTIQRTEQRDSAMYRCASRSQGDTEAFFGQGTRLTVV.